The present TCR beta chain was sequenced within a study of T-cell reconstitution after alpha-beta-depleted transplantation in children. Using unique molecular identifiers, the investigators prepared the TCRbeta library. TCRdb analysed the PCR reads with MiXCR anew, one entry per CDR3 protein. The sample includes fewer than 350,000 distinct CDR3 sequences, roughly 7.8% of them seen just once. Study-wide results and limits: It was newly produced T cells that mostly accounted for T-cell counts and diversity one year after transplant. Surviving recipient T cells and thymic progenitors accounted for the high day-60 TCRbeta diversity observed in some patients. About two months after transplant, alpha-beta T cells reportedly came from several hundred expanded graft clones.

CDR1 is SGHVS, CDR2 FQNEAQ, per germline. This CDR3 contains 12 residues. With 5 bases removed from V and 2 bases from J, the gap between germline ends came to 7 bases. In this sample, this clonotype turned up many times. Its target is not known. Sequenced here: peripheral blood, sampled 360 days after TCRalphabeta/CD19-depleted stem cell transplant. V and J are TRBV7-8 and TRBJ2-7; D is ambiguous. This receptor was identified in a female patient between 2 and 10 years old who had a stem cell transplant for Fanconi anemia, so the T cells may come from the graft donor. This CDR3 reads CASSQEAYEQYF. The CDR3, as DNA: TGTGCCAGCAGCCAAGAAGCCTACGAGCAGTACTTC.